This TCR beta chain comes out of a study of cytomegalovirus exposure and HLA in healthy donors (dated by TCRdb to about 2017). Background for the entire study: An earlier analysis of fewer than 750 of the donors reported under 300 Gb of sequence data and 100 million to 120 million unique TCR beta sequences obtained from about 179 million T cells. Among about 410 genotyped donors of the cohort, an average of roughly 230,000 unique TCR beta nucleotide sequences was sequenced per donor, of which 15% to 20% were non-productive. All discovery cohort repertoires had been generated using a single sequencing platform. A later analysis re-analyzed previously published TCR beta repertoires from roughly 690 donors and added high-resolution HLA genotyping to study TCR occurrence patterns. An early release covering roughly 640 HLA-typed donors comprised approximately 300 gigabases of sequencing data and tens of millions of unique TCR sequences. The genetic ancestry cluster associated with self-reported Caucasian donors included approximately 85% of the 300 to 400 genotyped donors. High-throughput TCR immunosequencing, statistical association of individual TCRs with disease status, and machine learning were combined to predict cytomegalovirus infection status. The aim of the study was to test whether cataloging public T cell receptors could identify signatures of past pathogen exposure. The T cell repertoires of several hundred subjects were profiled by immunosequencing and related to cytomegalovirus serostatus. About five DR-DQ haplotypes were treated as single units for association and clustering because of strong linkage in the cohort. Donor age, sex, ethnicity and CMV serostatus were collected together with the repertoire data. Both class I and class II loci were covered by HLA typing, at four-digit resolution. In a later genetic analysis, genome-wide SNP genotypes for about 55% of the roughly 700 donors were used, and that subset was treated as a discovery cohort. Rather than using new phenotypic data, the later analysis identified candidate immune exposures from TCR beta sequences and from how often those sequences occurred across donors. In addition to the first cohort of around 670 subjects, a separate validation cohort of 120 different subjects was used. In an earlier analysis of 550 to 700 of the donors, high-throughput TCR beta sequencing was used to judge whether each TCR beta V gene segment behaved as functional or pseudogenic. The number of typed donors differed by locus: about 620-640 for A, B, C, DRB1 and DQB1; approximately 530 for DQA1; approximately 610 for DPA1; and approximately 450 for DPB1. Paper-wide results and their limitations: In an earlier analysis of around 600 of the donors, most TCR beta V segments were observed in productive rearrangements about 87% or about 30% of the time, broadly matching IMGT annotations. In a later analysis, the rate of TCR association differed among HLA loci, with DRB1 alleles having the most associated TCRs and HLA-C alleles having the fewest. The only immune exposure information available for the cohort was CMV serostatus. At a false discovery rate of 0.05, a later analysis linked 16,951 TCR beta sequences to specific HLA alleles. Because counts were too low, fewer than 20 rarely observed V segments, including chromosome 9 orphons, were excluded from the earlier analysis of several hundred of the donors. Sequencing depth was assumed to be roughly uniform across donors in the presence/absence analyses, though that assumption may not hold. A later analysis found that HLA-associated TCR beta chains were more clonally expanded and had lower generation probabilities than equally common non-associated chains. Linkage disequilibrium might explain the correlated functional status among segregating V segments, but an unknown experimental factor could not be ruled out. Across donors, most TCR sequences were observed very rarely, whereas some public TCRs were present in many individuals. According to the authors, the approach could potentially be generalized to other disease states and immunological phenotypes. In vitro tests confirmed that a few of the cytomegalovirus-associated TCR beta chains recognize cytomegalovirus antigens. The study gave a list of about 170 TCR beta chains associated with cytomegalovirus. Because some donors lacked HLA typing at each locus, the association tests relied only on the typed subset. The 87-base-pair reads could not distinguish some IMGT-functional V segments, including TRBV6-2 and TRBV6-3, so those segments were excluded. The sequencing pipeline was judged likely to have produced a cluster of highly shared sequence variants as a technical artifact. A later genetic analysis associated a missense DCLRE1C variant with V-gene and J-gene trimming of TCR beta chains, and an independent cohort replicated the association. A further reported finding was that TCR beta sequences accurately predicted the HLA-A and HLA-B alleles for most subjects in the first cohort. Several of the top co-occurrence clusters appeared to be linked to parvovirus B19, influenza, CMV and Epstein-Barr virus, according to a later analysis. Compared with the approximately 670-donor mean, donors in an Asian-associated ancestry cluster had fewer N-insertions in productive TCRs, according to a later genetic analysis. Most CMV-associated TCR beta chains appeared to be HLA-restricted in a later analysis, and the HLA associations seemed to be driven largely by CMV exposure. Strong co-occurrence of HLA alleles, especially DR and DQ, made assigning TCR associations to individual alleles difficult. Cytomegalovirus status was reported to be diagnosed by the classifier with high specificity and sensitivity in both the original and validation cohorts. This cohort had only TCR beta chains sequenced, and the lack of alpha or paired-chain data limited which features could be detected.

Libraries came from the immunoSEQ multiplex PCR assay. For the multiplex PCR, a mixture combining 60 forward primers for TCR Vbeta segments and 13 reverse primers for TCR Jbeta segments was used. Amplification of the CDR3 region of rearranged TCR beta genes was performed with a multiplex PCR assay on genomic DNA. The Illumina HiSeq System was used to sequence the amplified TCR beta libraries as 87-base-pair reads. The authors' pipeline ran thus. A later analysis tallied tens of millions of unique TCR beta chains across the 700 or so repertoires, and some 10 million of those chains were shared by two or more donors. To remove PCR and sequencing errors, raw reads were error-corrected and collapsed into unique sequences using a nearest-neighbor algorithm that merged closely related sequences. To assign V, D and J gene segments, CDR3 sequences were aligned to IMGT reference sequences. For a sequence to be retained, a match of at least six nucleotides to both a V gene segment and a J gene segment was required. A rearrangement was called productive if the CDR3 had no stop codons and remained in frame with V and J, and every other rearrangement was called non-productive. Following IMGT convention, CDR3 was defined as the stretch from the second conserved V-encoded cysteine to the conserved J-encoded phenylalanine. In an earlier analysis of roughly 580 of the donors, sequences lacking an unambiguous match to a single V gene segment were excluded. An earlier analysis of a few hundred of the donors called V segments functional above 56.7% productive rearrangements and segregating when the between-donor standard deviation exceeded 5%. To diagnose cytomegalovirus status from the catalog of TCR beta chain sequences, a statistical classification framework was built. In a later analysis, TCR nucleotide sequences were compared against IMGT/GENE-DB human TR gene sequences so that V and J genes could be assigned. A later analysis assigned CDR3 sequences and most-parsimonious VDJ recombination scenarios with the TCRdist pipeline. In a later analysis, each TCR beta chain was defined by its CDR3 amino acid sequence together with its V-gene family, and reads without a unique V-gene family were excluded. In a later analysis, 450 to 600 highly shared, low-generation-probability nucleotide sequences were removed to address suspected cross-contamination and a sequencing artifact. In a later analysis, a clonal expansion index for each public chain was calculated from normalized within-repertoire ranks of inferred template counts. In a later analysis, generation probabilities were computed with a VDJ recombination model fitted to out-of-frame rearrangements, and the resulting probabilities were checked against IGoR. In a later analysis, hypergeometric tests were used to score TCR-TCR, TCR-HLA and TCR-CMV co-occurrence, with a repertoire-size bias correction applied to TCR pairs. In a later analysis, false discovery rates were estimated by permuting HLA or CMV assignments 20 times. In a later analysis, co-occurring TCRs were grouped using DBSCAN, and TCRdist sequence similarity was added for clustering within HLA-allele-positive subsets. For co-occurrence clustering, repertoires with fewer than 30,000 or more than 120,000 public chains were excluded, along with five repertoires with anomalous nucleotide sharing. Not all clones reach the TCRdb copy of this immuneACCESS table, which keeps in-frame sequences only. Checked studies attribute under half of the gap to unresolved V genes and leave the rest unexplained. V and J calls and clone size follow that table, whereas D and trimming were derived from the DNA. Per the sample table, the count is nearly 200,000 clones. Almost 0.75% of the sample lies in the top ten.

The cohort consisted of more than 650 healthy bone marrow donors. All cohort members were sampled while nominally healthy, although unrecorded immune exposures were likely present. The donor was CMV seronegative and belonged to the group of under 400 seronegative cohort members. A peripheral blood sample was collected from each donor, and TCR beta sequencing was performed on peripheral blood mononuclear cells. Genomic DNA extraction from the blood cell samples was performed with the Qiagen DNeasy Blood Extraction Kit. About this clone itself: Its binding antigen is unknown.

The germline V gene encodes CDR1 SGHDN and CDR2 FVKESK. The CDR3 measures 14 amino acids from cysteine to phenylalanine. The entry retains the CDR3 DNA only, 42 bases that are in frame from base 1. V is pruned by 4 bases and J by 1 base, leaving 1 base of the junction without a gene match. This chain joins TRBV14 to TRBJ2-1; TRBD2 fits 7 bases in the junction. The sequence was obtained from a boy between 10 and 17 years old in good health and CMV-seronegative. What was sequenced was PBMCs. The nucleotide sequence reads TGTGCCAGCAGCCGGGGGGGGTCCTACAATGAGCAGTTCTTC. The encoded protein is CASSRGGSYNEQFF. Beyond the CDR3, the reference TRBV14 and TRBJ2-1 genes provide the residues; the full variable domain reads: EAGVTQFPSHSVIEKGQTVTLRCDPISGHDNLYWYRRVMGKEIKFLLHFVKESKQDESGMPNNRFLAERTGGTYSTLKVQPAELEDSGVYFCASSRGGSYNEQFFGPGTRLTVL.